This T cell receptor (beta chain) was sequenced in a study of blood T cell repertoires in COVID-19. Some clones are missing from TCRdb's copy, which holds only in-frame ones; the method was immunoSEQ multiplex PCR. The table lists hundreds of thousands of clones, about 90% of them singletons. The CDR3 extends over 15 amino acids. The V segment lost 6 bases and the J segment 5 bases; nucleotides outside the gene matches: 9. Looked up from germline, CDR1 is LNHDA and CDR2 is SQIVND (reference sequence). Participant ages covered about 18 to 89 years across 24 US areas. The chain carries TRBV19 and TRBJ2-3, with TRBD2 matching over 9 bases. Sequenced material: PBMCs or T cells enriched from blood (not recorded which). The TCR comes from a woman aged 18-29 years with acute COVID-19. CDR3 residues: CASRTIAGARDTQYF. In DNA form, the CDR3 reads TGTGCCAGTAGAACTATAGCGGGAGCTAGAGATACGCAGTATTTT.